The following is a T cell receptor beta chain sequence with its context. Antigen: not known. Terminally differentiated effector memory CD45RA+ cells were left out of the naive CD8 fraction, which was CD45RO-negative and positively selected for CCR7. Donors, healthy HIV-negative adults, lacked recent acute infections or vaccinations. The sample is drawn from a study of shared clonotypes between healthy human individuals. Study-level points and caveats: Rarefaction showed sorted-subset sequencing was incomplete despite large depth. Generation probabilities were higher for clonotypes shared across all four sorted-subset donors than for unshared ones.

Splitting of each subset's genomic DNA was done evenly across several immunoSEQ plates. Assay used: immunoSEQ multiplex PCR; TCRdb lists only in-frame clones, some missing. This repertoire shows approximately 1.9 million clones, around 93% found once; its top ten account for about 1.7%. The CDR3 extends over 17 amino acids. Trimming removed 4 bases from V and 4 bases from J; junction bases left unmatched: 15. The germline gives CDR1 SGHRS, CDR2 YFSETQ. This receptor was obtained from a man in his late teens or twenties in good health. Some clones in this sample may be carry-over from other donors' samples. V usage is TRBV5-1 and J usage is TRBJ2-3; 7 positions agree with TRBD2. Specimen: naive CD8+ T cells from PBMCs. DNA of the CDR3: TGCGCCAGCAGCCCTGCCGGGTGGACTAGGTCGGCAGATACGCAGTATTTT. This translates into CASSPAGWTRSADTQYF.